These 11 T cell receptor beta chains came from one sample sequenced in a study of blood T cell repertoires in COVID-19. TCRdb's table, derived via immunoSEQ multiplex PCR, lists solely in-frame clones and lacks some. Among about 110,000 clones, around 81% were seen once, and the ten largest hold roughly 4%. The sample taken for sequencing was peripheral blood. The receptors shown here come from a human donor in a cohort sampled during active or convalescent COVID-19.

V gene TRBV19 combines with J gene TRBJ2-3; TRBD1 is a possible D gene (6 bases). Germline V gives CDR1 LNHDA, CDR2 SQIVND (reference sequence). V shed 3 bases and J shed 2 bases, with 9 bases lying between them. The CDR3 has 14 amino acids. This CDR3 is CASSITGNTDTQYF. Here the CDR3 DNA reads TGTGCCAGTAGTATTACAGGGAACACAGATACGCAGTATTTT.

This clone was observed once. This rearrangement joins TRBV5-1 to TRBJ2-7; TRBD1 agrees at 9 bases. Looked up from germline, CDR1 is SGHRS and CDR2 is YFSETQ. With 4 bases clipped from V and 4 bases from J, the junction kept 9 bases outside the gene matches. This CDR3 spans 15 amino acids. CDR3 DNA sequence: TGCGCCAGCAGCCGAGGGACAGGGACACAATACGAGCAGTACTTC. This sequence encodes CASSRGTGTQYEQYF.

V is TRBV5-6 and J is TRBJ1-1; D gene ambiguous. V lost 4 bases, J lost 0 bases, and 4 bases lay in between. This CDR3 comprises 12 residues. In germline, CDR1 is SGHDT, CDR2 YYEEEE. CDR3 sequence reads: CASSILNTEAFF. The CDR3 DNA follows: TGTGCCAGCAGCATCTTGAACACTGAAGCTTTCTTT.

The chain recombines TRBV19 with TRBJ1-3; 10 positions match TRBD1. The CDR3 has 16 residues. The V gene end was trimmed by 5 bases and the J gene end by 5 bases; junction bases not matched to a gene: 9. The germline V gene encodes CDR1 LNHDA and CDR2 SQIVND (reference sequence). The CDR3 nucleotides read TGTGCCAGTAGTTTTCCCGGGACAGGGGACCGAAACACCATATATTTT. Amino acids: CASSFPGTGDRNTIYF.

V gene TRBV29-1 combines with J gene TRBJ1-1; D is uncertain. Trimming took 4 bases from V and 1 from J, leaving 10 bases between them. Germline V gives CDR1 SQVTM, CDR2 ANQGSEA. This CDR3 is 13 amino acids long. CDR3 coding DNA: TGCAGCGTTGGGGAGACCTGGAACACTGAAGCTTTCTTT. It encodes CSVGETWNTEAFF.

This clone has just one count. The chain employs TRBV7-2 and TRBJ2-1; tentatively, D is TRBD1 (6 bases). CDR3 length equals 12 residues. Germline-derived CDR1 and CDR2 are SGHTA and FQGNSA. With 3 bases removed from V and 12 bases from J, the gap between germline ends came to 12 bases. The CDR3 here is CASSFRGEGQFF. CDR3 nucleotide sequence: TGTGCCAGCAGCTTCAGGGGCGAGGGGCAGTTCTTC.

The chain carries TRBV3-1 (or the pseudogene TRBV3-2) and TRBJ2-2; D perhaps matches TRBD2 (5 bases). Trimming took 0 bases from V and 4 from J, leaving 9 bases between them. This CDR3 has 15 amino acids. Germline values: CDR1 LGHDT, CDR2 YNNKEL (reference sequence). This CDR3 reads CASSQEVAGTGELFF. CDR3 bases: TGTGCCAGCAGCCAAGAGGTTGCGGGCACCGGGGAGCTGTTTTTT.

The CDR3 DNA follows: TGTGCCAGCAGCTGGGGACAGGCCCCGGGAGATACGCAGTATTTT. Protein: CASSWGQAPGDTQYF. The V gene is TRBV5-8, the J gene TRBJ2-3; TRBD1 matches at 8 bases. Germline V gives CDR1 SGHTS, CDR2 YDEGEE. The junction had 8 bases not matched to a gene; V was cut back by 3 bases and J by 5 bases. The CDR3 contains 15 residues.

This chain joins TRBV6-2 or TRBV6-3 and TRBJ2-1, with 12 bases fitting TRBD2. The CDR3 covers 17 residues. CDR1 MNHEY and CDR2 SVGEGT come from the germline V gene. V gave up 0 bases and J gave up 7 bases; unmatched junction bases: 7. CDR3 sequence (DNA): TGTGCCAGCAGTTACTCTTTGAGGACTAGCGGGAAGAATGAGCAGTTCTTC. Translating it yields CASSYSLRTSGKNEQFF.

V is TRBV3-1 (or the pseudogene TRBV3-2) and J is TRBJ2-5; 11 bases are shared with TRBD2. V lost 7 bases to trimming and J lost 4 bases; unmatched junction nucleotides: 5. Germline CDR1 reads LGHDT; CDR2 reads YNNKEL (reference sequence). The CDR3 totals 14 residues. CDR3 DNA: TGTGCCAGCAATCAACTAGCGGGAGCAGAGACCCAGTACTTC. It specifies CASNQLAGAETQYF.

The chain carries TRBV5-4 and TRBJ1-1; TRBD1 might be the D (6 bases). Trimming removed 5 bases from V and 3 bases from J, with 11 bases in between. Germline CDR1 is SGHNT and CDR2 is YYREEE (reference sequence). This CDR3 has 13 amino acids. For the CDR3, the DNA is TGTGCCAGCAGTCGGGGACAACACACTGAAGCTTTCTTT. Encoded protein: CASSRGQHTEAFF. The full variable domain, completed using reference TRBV5-4 and TRBJ1-1, is ETGVTQSPTHLIKTRGQQVTLRCSSQSGHNTVSWYQQALGQGPQFIFQYYREEENGRGNFPPRFSGLQFPNYSSELNVNALELDDSALYLCASSRGQHTEAFFGQGTRLTVV.